These T cell receptor beta chains were read from a single sample in a study of CXCR3-negative and CXCR3-positive naive CD8 T cells. Following a re-call of the 5' RACE reads, TCRdb has one entry per CDR3 protein and lacks DNA. The data show roughly 60,000 distinct CDR3 sequences, and the top ten clones hold roughly 0.8%. The sample taken for sequencing was naive CXCR3+ CD8+ T cells from blood. These receptors all come from a human donor in good health. Some clones in this sample may be carry-over from other donors' samples. CDR3s include the opening cysteine and the closing phenylalanine or tryptophan.

>TRBV29-1|TRBJ2-1
CRAEETDNEQFF
>TRBV7-9|TRBJ2-3
CASSLAFGMAGTDTQYF
>TRBV20-1|TRBJ1-1
CSAGSGRDTEAFF
>TRBV20-1|TRBJ1-1
CSARVKGVLLNTEAFF
>TRBV4-3|TRBJ2-4
CASSQDRFGQGSAKNIQYF
>TRBV6-2/TRBV6-3|TRBJ2-1
CASSYYQGSPYNEQFF
>TRBV28|TRBJ2-7
CASTAEGNSYEQYF
>TRBV12-3/TRBV12-4|TRBJ1-2
CASSTGTDYGYTF
>TRBV7-2|TRBJ2-5
CASSSSTGPPETQYF
>TRBV29-1|TRBJ2-2
CSVGGISSRIAGELFF
>TRBV4-3|TRBJ2-1
CASSPRLAGGYDEQFF
>TRBV14|TRBJ1-1
CASSQDPIRRAEAFF
>TRBV13|TRBJ2-1
CASSRTGVEASNEQFF
>TRBV6-5|TRBJ2-5
CASSYLDRGGTQYF
>TRBV6-5|TRBJ1-1
CASSSSTGWTQAFF
>TRBV4-3|TRBJ1-5
CASSQDHDTAQPQHF
>TRBV13|TRBJ1-1
CASSPRWPEAFF
>TRBV28|TRBJ1-4
CASSGPNEKLFF
>TRBV6-5|TRBJ1-1
CASSYYGGTEAFF
>TRBV6-4|TRBJ2-1
CASSDGINEQFF
>TRBV5-1|TRBJ2-3
CASSFNLDAEGFWTDTQYF
>TRBV6-2/TRBV6-3|TRBJ2-1
CASSYMGSSYDEQFF
>TRBV4-1|TRBJ2-1
CASSHPGGNEQFF
>TRBV20-1|TRBJ2-5
CSAVGTSGGQETQYF
>TRBV5-1|TRBJ1-1
CASRWGMDREVTEAFF
>TRBV11-2|TRBJ2-7
CASSYQGAGTYEQYF
>TRBV7-9|TRBJ2-5
CASSPPLVEGPKETQYF
>TRBV6-6|TRBJ2-5
CASSQLAGGPAETQYF
>TRBV5-5|TRBJ1-4
CASSPDRGDEKLFF
>TRBV9|TRBJ2-7
CASSGRQGLYEQYF
>TRBV20-1|TRBJ1-5
CSARDGAGGKQPQHF
>TRBV15|TRBJ2-5
CATSRDGTPDEETQYF
>TRBV7-9|TRBJ1-1
CASSLRAGEAFF
>TRBV23-1|TRBJ1-4
CASSRWPLGRKNEKLFF
>TRBV6-5|TRBJ1-1
CASSYSLPAEALF
>TRBV6-2/TRBV6-3|TRBJ2-5
CASSYAGEETQYF
>TRBV19|TRBJ2-3
CASQIAGGRTDTQYF
>TRBV11-2|TRBJ2-2
CASSLDRATGELFF
>TRBV28|TRBJ2-7
CASSPTGDPSSYEQYF
>TRBV7-8|TRBJ2-1
CASSLALDEQFF
>TRBV7-9|TRBJ1-3
CASSPRGTSSGNTIYF
>TRBV7-6|TRBJ1-1
CASSPYNTEAFF
>TRBV15|TRBJ2-5
CATSRNPDRGQGTQYF
>TRBV5-1|TRBJ2-3
CASSLWGTNTDTQYF
>TRBV11-2|TRBJ2-1
CASSPQGQGADEQFF
>TRBV4-3|TRBJ2-7
CASSQDPGRSYEQYF
>TRBV7-6|TRBJ2-1
CASSLGGGGSYNEQFF